The source of this T cell receptor (beta chain) is a study of T cell changes during pregnancy in multiple sclerosis (dated by TCRdb to between 2018 and 2020). As for the study more broadly: Changes in the T cell repertoire over the course of pregnancy were examined in this study in women with multiple sclerosis.

The method behind the library was the immunoSEQ multiplex PCR assay. Held by TCRdb, this immuneACCESS table contains in-frame sequences only and omits some clones. Under half of the omission traces to an unresolved V gene where checked; the cause of the rest is unknown. The sample includes approximately 65,000 clones, with about 90% observed a single time. Less than 1.5% of the sample rests with the top ten. Regarding this clone: This clone's antigen is unknown. Base qualities are not provided; no much larger clone lies one nucleotide away.

From cysteine to phenylalanine, the CDR3 is 15 amino acids long. The kept DNA is CDR3 alone, 45 bases in frame from the first base. CDR1 is given as LGHNA and CDR2 as YSLEER, both from the germline V gene. V and J are truncated by 0 bases and 5 bases respectively, leaving an intervening sequence of 10 bases. This material consisted of peripheral blood, taken in the third trimester of pregnancy. This receptor was taken from a female donor in good health, enrolled as a control in a pregnancy study. Recombination connected TRBV4-3 to TRBJ2-2; 6 matching bases give a weak D call of TRBD2. The CDR3 sequence is CASSQDHGGTGELFF. The sequenced DNA is TGCGCCAGCAGCCAAGATCACGGGGGAACCGGGGAGCTGTTTTTT.